The 21 T cell receptor beta chains below were found in one sample sequenced in a study of T cell responses to AZD1222 COVID-19 vaccine. TCRdb's table, derived via immunoSEQ multiplex PCR, lists solely in-frame clones and lacks some. Altogether around 120,000 clones are present, around 94% being singletons, with the ten largest covering under 3.5%. The input for sequencing was peripheral blood, taken on day 0 of AZD1222 vaccination. Receptors originate from an adult in good health.

V is TRBV5-1 and J is TRBJ2-7; D might be TRBD1 (5 bases). The germline V gene has CDR1 SGHRS and CDR2 YFSETQ. The CDR3 totals 13 residues. With 4 bases removed from V and 6 bases from J, the gap between germline ends came to 14 bases. Here the CDR3 reads CASSVQGPAEQYF. The CDR3 bases are TGCGCCAGCAGCGTTCAGGGTCCCGCCGAGCAGTACTTC.

The V and J genes are TRBV7-2 and TRBJ1-2; possibly TRBD1 for D (6 bases). Germline V CDR1 and CDR2: SGHTA, FQGNSA. This CDR3 contains 15 residues. V lost 5 bases and J lost 4, with 17 bases in between. The CDR3 protein is CASSPRAGVGYGYTF. The CDR3 bases are TGTGCCAGCAGCCCCCGCGCAGGGGTGGGCTATGGCTACACCTTC.

The V call is TRBV19, the J call TRBJ1-1; 10 bases fit TRBD1. CDR3 length: 13 amino acids. V shed 8 bases and J 5 bases; nucleotides not matched to a gene: 5. CDR1 LNHDA and CDR2 SQIVND come from the germline V gene (reference sequence). The DNA of the CDR3 is TGTGCCAGTTGGACAGGGGGTGGGACTGAAGCTTTCTTT. Its protein product is CASWTGGGTEAFF.

The chain uses TRBV29-1 and TRBJ2-4; D is possibly TRBD1 (6 bases). V lost 7 bases to trimming and J lost 1 base, with 23 bases between them. The CDR3 runs to 17 residues. Germline V CDR1 and CDR2: SQVTM, ANQGSEA. CDR3 protein: CSADPSGTSAAKNIQYF. CDR3 DNA: TGCAGCGCTGACCCGTCCGGGACATCGGCCGCCAAAAACATTCAGTACTTC.

The V and J genes are TRBV10-3 and TRBJ2-3; 10 bases line up with TRBD2. J gave up 4 bases and V 8 bases, and 0 bases lay outside the gene matches. The germline V gene encodes CDR1 ENHRY and CDR2 SYGVKD. The CDR3 consists of 12 residues. CDR3 coding DNA: TGTGCCATCGGACTAGCGGCAGATACGCAGTATTTT. It translates to CAIGLAADTQYF.

The chain carries TRBV28 and TRBJ2-3, with 8 bases matching TRBD1. The CDR3 sequence is 15 residues long. CDR1 is MDHEN and CDR2 is SYDVKM in the germline V gene. The V gene end was trimmed by 6 bases and the J gene end by 4 bases; junction bases not matched to a gene: 9. In nucleotides, the CDR3 is TGTGCCAGCAGCCTTCGGACAGGGTGGGCAGATACGCAGTATTTT. As protein: CASSLRTGWADTQYF.

The J gene is TRBJ2-7, the V gene TRBV19; 9 positions agree with TRBD1. The CDR3 covers 14 residues. V shed 4 bases and J 5 bases; nucleotides not matched to a gene: 6. Germline CDR1 LNHDA, CDR2 SQIVND (reference sequence). CDR3 loop: CASSSTGGGHEQYF. CDR3 in DNA: TGTGCCAGTAGTAGCACAGGGGGCGGCCACGAGCAGTACTTC.

The V gene is TRBV25-1, the J gene TRBJ2-2; 7 bases map to TRBD1. The CDR3 runs 16 residues. V lost 3 bases and J lost 6; bases outside the gene matches: 10. CDR1 and CDR2 from the germline V gene are MGHDK and SYGVNS. CDR3 loop: CASSDSTSGGAGELFF. CDR3 DNA: TGTGCCAGCAGTGATTCTACCTCAGGGGGTGCCGGGGAGCTGTTTTTT. Using reference TRBV25-1 and TRBJ2-2 for the parts outside the CDR3, the full variable domain is EADIYQTPRYLVIGTGKKITLECSQTMGHDKMYWYQQDPGMELHLIHYSYGVNSTEKGDLSSESTVSRIRTEHFPLTLESARPSHTSQYLCASSDSTSGGAGELFFGEGSRLTVL.

The genes are TRBV9 and TRBJ2-1; maybe TRBD1 (5 bases). Per germline, CDR1 SGDLS and CDR2 YYNGEE. The CDR3 has 12 residues. The V and J ends lost 4 bases and 8 bases respectively, with 10 bases between them. The CDR3 DNA follows: TGTGCCAGCAGCTTCTCAGGGTATGAGCAGTTCTTC. Residues: CASSFSGYEQFF.

The chain has TRBV19 and TRBJ2-3; no definite D call. The length of the CDR3 is 13 residues. CDR1 and CDR2 (germline): LNHDA, SQIVND (reference sequence). Trimming removed 7 bases at V and 3 bases at J, with 11 bases between. The CDR3: CASKLVETDTQYF. Here the CDR3 DNA reads TGTGCCAGTAAATTGGTGGAAACAGATACGCAGTATTTT.

J is TRBJ1-3 and V is TRBV6-5; D unclear. The V end lost 0 bases, the J end lost 0 bases, and 6 bases lay between the germline ends. Germline-derived CDR1 and CDR2 are MNHEY and SVGAGI. The CDR3 is 15 amino acids. In nucleotides, the CDR3 is TGTGCCAGCAGTTACTCTGGCAGCTCTGGAAACACCATATATTTT. It encodes CASSYSGSSGNTIYF.

The chain combines TRBV6-5 with TRBJ1-2; the D is unclear. V was trimmed by 6 bases and J by 0 bases, leaving 2 bases between them. CDR3 length: 11 residues. Germline V lookup: CDR1 MNHEY, CDR2 SVGAGI. CDR3 bases: TGTGCCAGCAGGACTAACTATGGCTACACCTTC. This encodes CASRTNYGYTF.

This chain connects TRBV30 to TRBJ2-2; 8 bases fit TRBD2. CDR1 is GTSNPN and CDR2 is SVGIG in the germline V gene (reference sequence). The V segment lost 4 bases and the J segment 0 bases; nucleotides outside the gene matches: 7. The CDR3 runs to 16 residues. The CDR3 protein is CAWKLSGAANTGELFF. The CDR3 region has the DNA TGTGCCTGGAAACTTAGCGGGGCCGCGAACACCGGGGAGCTGTTTTTT.

CDR3 DNA: TGTGCCAGTAGTATAGACAATTCGGACAGGGTCCAGCCCCAGCATTTT. Translated, it gives CASSIDNSDRVQPQHF. The J gene is TRBJ1-5, the V gene TRBV19; the match to TRBD1 covers 8 bases. Germline values: CDR1 LNHDA, CDR2 SQIVND (reference sequence). The CDR3 loop spans 16 amino acids. J gave up 7 bases and V 0 bases, and 8 bases lay outside the gene matches.

The J gene is TRBJ1-4, the V gene TRBV27; 8 nucleotides agree with TRBD1. CDR3 size: 14 residues. Germline V gene sequence: CDR1 MNHEY, CDR2 SMNVEV (reference sequence). Trimming took 4 bases from V and 6 from J; bases not matched to a gene: 4. The CDR3 DNA sequence: TGTGCCAGCAGTTCTGGACAGGGATATGAAAAACTGTTTTTT. Amino acids: CASSSGQGYEKLFF.

In regard to this clone: The same CDR3 is also encoded by other DNA sequences in this sample. The CDR3 DNA sequence: TGTGCCAGCAGCCTCAGAAGGGCGGAGACCCAGTACTTC. Amino acids: CASSLRRAETQYF. The chain joins TRBV27 to TRBJ2-5; D is ambiguous. Trimming took off 6 bases at V and 5 bases at J, with 13 bases between the two ends. The CDR3 totals 13 residues. Per the germline V gene, CDR1 is MNHEY and CDR2 is SMNVEV (reference sequence).

This rearrangement joins TRBV5-4 to TRBJ2-1; the match to TRBD2 covers 9 bases. J gave up 5 bases and V 3 bases, and 18 bases lay outside the gene matches. Germline V gene data show CDR1 as SGHNT and CDR2 as YYREEE (reference sequence). This CDR3 is built from 19 residues. CDR3 residues: CASSWTGRGSGGLDNEQFF. The CDR3 bases are TGTGCCAGCAGCTGGACAGGCCGGGGTAGCGGGGGACTCGACAATGAGCAGTTCTTC. The variable domain in full, completed from reference TRBV5-4 and TRBJ2-1, reads ETGVTQSPTHLIKTRGQQVTLRCSSQSGHNTVSWYQQALGQGPQFIFQYYREEENGRGNFPPRFSGLQFPNYSSELNVNALELDDSALYLCASSWTGRGSGGLDNEQFFGPGTRLTVL.

The V gene is TRBV28, the J gene TRBJ1-5; TRBD1 is a possible D gene (5 bases). Germline V gene data show CDR1 as MDHEN and CDR2 as SYDVKM. V lost 1 base and J 6 bases, leaving 16 bases between the germline ends. The CDR3 has 16 amino acids. The CDR3 DNA is TGTGCCAGCAGTTTATCTGCGGGACCATTAGGTCAGCCCCAGCATTTT. Its translation: CASSLSAGPLGQPQHF. The full variable domain, in which reference TRBV28 and TRBJ1-5 provide the parts outside the CDR3, is DVKVTQSSRYLVKRTGEKVFLECVQDMDHENMFWYRQDPGLGLRLIYFSYDVKMKEKGDIPEGYSVSREKKERFSLILESASTNQTSMYLCASSLSAGPLGQPQHFGDGTRLSIL.

The chain is built from TRBV6-5 and TRBJ1-1; D is unresolved. In germline, CDR1 is MNHEY, CDR2 SVGAGI. This CDR3 contains 12 residues. V was trimmed by 5 bases and J by 3 bases, leaving 7 bases between them. The CDR3 spells CASSPLHTEAFF. The CDR3 DNA is TGTGCCAGCAGTCCCTTGCACACTGAAGCTTTCTTT.

In its sample, this clone was seen a few times. V and J are TRBV9 and TRBJ2-7; 12 bases agree with TRBD2. The CDR3 spans 13 residues. V shed 3 bases and J 6 bases; nucleotides not matched to a gene: 1. Per germline, CDR1 SGDLS and CDR2 YYNGEE. Here the CDR3 DNA reads TGTGCCAGCAGCGGGACTAGCGGGATCGAGCAGTACTTC. Encoded protein: CASSGTSGIEQYF.

This chain uses TRBV15 with TRBJ2-7; D gene uncertain. With 3 bases removed from V and 0 bases from J, the gap between germline ends came to 6 bases. Looked up from germline, CDR1 is LNHNV and CDR2 is YYDKDF (reference sequence). The CDR3 contains 13 residues. For the CDR3, the DNA is TGTGCCACCAGCAGGTCGGTCTCCTACGAGCAGTACTTC. It translates to CATSRSVSYEQYF. The entire variable domain, with the rest obtained from reference TRBV15 and TRBJ2-7, is as follows: DAMVIQNPRYQVTQFGKPVTLSCSQTLNHNVMYWYQQKSSQAPKLLFHYYDKDFNNEADTPDNFQSRRPNTSFCFLDIRSPGLGDTAMYLCATSRSVSYEQYFGPGTRLTVT.